Listed below are T cell receptor beta chains from one sample, sequenced in a study of tumor-infiltrating lymphocytes in oesophageal squamous cell carcinoma. One entry per CDR3 protein, called by TCRdb with MiXCR from the PCR reads. The sample has about 24,000 distinct CDR3 sequences; more than 35% are singletons. The specimen sequenced was esophageal tumor tissue. All receptors derive from a male donor with esophageal squamous cell carcinoma. Both conserved end residues are part of each CDR3. D genes are given only for firm matches. The size field is filled for only some rows; it gives once, few, many or a size class.

j_call v_call d_call clone_size cdr3_nt cdr3_aa
TRBJ2-3 TRBV6-1 . . TGTGCCAGCAGTGAAGCAGGGGTGCGGTCCACAGATACGCAGTATTTT CASSEAGVRSTDTQYF
TRBJ2-7 TRBV6-1 . . TGTGCCAGCAGTGAACAGGGTAACTTATACGAGCAGTACTTC CASSEQGNLYEQYF
TRBJ1-1 TRBV6-6 . many TGTGCCAGCAGTTACATAGGGGGGTTGAACACTGAAGCTTTCTTT CASSYIGGLNTEAFF
TRBJ2-7 TRBV7-6 TRBD2 . TGTGCCAGCAGCTTAAACTTCGGGACTAGCGAGCAGTACTTC CASSLNFGTSEQYF
TRBJ2-1 TRBV7-6 . once TGTGCCAGCAGCAGGGGGGTCGATGAGCAGTTCTTC CASSRGVDEQFF
TRBJ2-6 TRBV24-1 TRBD1 many TGTGCCACCACCCGGACAGGGCCCTCTGGGGCCAACGTCCTGACTTTC CATTRTGPSGANVLTF
TRBJ1-6 TRBV7-2 . . TGTGCCAGCAGCTTAGGAGTGTTT CASSLGVF
TRBJ2-1 TRBV7-2 . . TGTGCCAGCAGCCCCGGGACGGAAAATATGTACAATGAGCAGTTCTTC CASSPGTENMYNEQFF
TRBJ2-7 TRBV6-6 . . TGTGCCAGCAGTAAGGGCCTTGGGGGCTACGAGCAGTACTTC CASSKGLGGYEQYF
TRBJ2-7 TRBV10-3 . many TGTGCCATCAGTACCGTCTCCTACGAGCAGTACTTC CAISTVSYEQYF
TRBJ2-1 TRBV7-7 TRBD2 medium-sized TGTGCTAGCAGCTTATTTAGCGGGAGTTACAATGAGCAGTTCTTC CASSLFSGSYNEQFF
TRBJ2-5 TRBV6-1 . . TGTGCCAGCAGCCGCTTGGTGATTCTAGGGCCCCAAGAGACCCAGTACTTC CASSRLVILGPQETQYF
TRBJ1-2 TRBV7-4 TRBD1 . TGTGCCAGCAGCCCAAGACAGGGGAAGGACTATGGCTACACCTTC CASSPRQGKDYGYTF
TRBJ2-7 TRBV7-9 . many TGTGCCAGCAGCTTGGGACAAAACTCCTACGAGCAGTACTTC CASSLGQNSYEQYF
TRBJ2-1 TRBV12-3/TRBV12-4 . many TGTGCCAGTACATTAGCGGCGAATGAGCAGTTCTTC CASTLAANEQFF
TRBJ1-2 TRBV7-2 TRBD1 medium-sized TGTGCCAGCAGCTTAAGCCAGGGGGGCTATGGCTACACCTTC CASSLSQGGYGYTF
TRBJ2-1 TRBV7-6 . . TGTGCCAGCAGCTTATACCAGCCTTATGAGCAGTTCTTC CASSLYQPYEQFF
TRBJ2-2 TRBV7-2 . . TGTGCCAGCAGCTTAGCCAGGACGAACACCGGGGAGCTGTTTTTT CASSLARTNTGELFF
TRBJ2-1 TRBV7-6 . medium-sized TGTGCCAGCAGCTTAAGGAGGGGGGACTCGCTCGGCTACAATGAGCAGTTCTTC CASSLRRGDSLGYNEQFF
TRBJ2-3 TRBV4-2 TRBD2 many TGTGCCAGCAGCCCCGCCGCGATTAGCGGGGGAAGCACAGATACGCAGTATTTT CASSPAAISGGSTDTQYF
TRBJ1-1 TRBV7-6 . . TGTGCCAGCAGCTTAGCCCAATGGGCATACGAGCGGCAGTACTTT CASSLAQWAYERQYF
TRBJ2-5 TRBV7-3 TRBD2 . TGTGCCAGCAGCTTAGAGCGGGGGGCCGGTGAGACCCAGTACTTC CASSLERGAGETQYF
TRBJ2-1 TRBV7-6 . few TGTGCCAGCAGCCATAGGGGGAGGGCCAATGAGCAGTTCTTC CASSHRGRANEQFF
TRBJ2-3 TRBV6-4 . . TGTGCCAGCAGTGACTCTGGCCAACCCACAGATACGCAGTATTTC CASSDSGQPTDTQYF
TRBJ2-5 TRBV7-2 TRBD1 . TGTGCCAGCAGCAGGGGGCAGCAAGAGACCCAGTACTTC CASSRGQQETQYF
TRBJ2-7 TRBV6-1 . . TGTGCCAGCAGCCCTAGCGCCAACTACGAGCAGTACTTC CASSPSANYEQYF
TRBJ2-5 TRBV7-3 . . TGTGCCAGCTCGCGCGGGGGCGGAGAGACCCAGTACTTC CASSRGGGETQYF
TRBJ2-5 TRBV7-2 . few TGTGCCAGCAGCTTATCTCGGGGAATAGAGACCCAGTACTTC CASSLSRGIETQYF
TRBJ2-4 TRBV11-2 . . TGTGCCAGCAGCTTAGCGGCTAGCAGGGGGGCAGCAGATACGCAGTACTTC CASSLAASRGAADTQYF
TRBJ2-5 TRBV7-6 TRBD2 few TGTGCCAGCAGCTGGACTAGCGGGGGGGATCGAGAGACCCAGTACTTC CASSWTSGGDRETQYF
TRBJ1-1 TRBV7-2 . . TGTGCCAGCAGCCCCGGACCAGGGAACACTGAAGCTTTCTTT CASSPGPGNTEAFF
TRBJ2-5 TRBV7-2 . many TGTGCCAGCAGCTTATCTGGGGGGGAGACCCAGTACTTC CASSLSGGETQYF
TRBJ2-7 TRBV28 . . TGTGCCAGCAGTCCACACTACGAGCAGTACTTC CASSPHYEQYF
TRBJ2-3 TRBV7-2 . medium-sized TGTGCCAGCAGCTCGGACTCGAGCACAGATACGCAGTATTTT CASSSDSSTDTQYF
TRBJ2-5 TRBV7-2 . . TGTGCCAGCAGCCCCTTGCGAGGGACCCAGTACTTC CASSPLRGTQYF
TRBJ2-7 TRBV5-4 . . TGTGCCAGCAGCTTGGGAGGGGGAGGGGTCGAGCAGTACTTC CASSLGGGGVEQYF
TRBJ2-5 TRBV11-1 . many TGTGCCAGCAGCTTGGAGAACCTGAACTGGGAGACCCAGTACTTC CASSLENLNWETQYF
TRBJ2-1 TRBV27 . many TGTGCCAGCAGTTTGATGGCAGGGATTTACCCCTACAATGAGCAGTTCTTC CASSLMAGIYPYNEQFF
TRBJ1-2 TRBV27 TRBD1 many TGTGCCAGCAGTTCGAGGGACAGGGCAGAGTATGGCTACACCTTC CASSSRDRAEYGYTF
TRBJ2-2 TRBV11-2 . many TGTGCCAGCAGATCCATGGGACGGACTTCGAACACCGGGGAGCTGTTTTTT CASRSMGRTSNTGELFF
TRBJ1-4 TRBV2 TRBD1 . TGTGCCAGCAGGCCTACGTCGACAGGGAAAACCTACGAGCAGTACTTT CASRPTSTGKTYEQYF
TRBJ2-3 TRBV7-6 . few TGTGCCAGCAGCTTAGCGGGCCCAGATACGCAGTATTTT CASSLAGPDTQYF